The 7 T cell receptor beta chains reported below all come from one sample, sequenced in a study of blood T cell repertoires in COVID-19. TCRdb's copy holds only in-frame clones and misses some; the assay was immunoSEQ multiplex PCR. The sample includes some 290,000 clones, 81% seen only once; the top ten take 2.5% to 3.5%. The sample comprised peripheral blood. The receptor set was obtained from a woman aged 55-69 years with active or convalescent COVID-19.

This sequence joins TRBV9 and TRBJ1-2; 9 bases agree with TRBD1. This CDR3 region has 16 residues. CDR1 is SGDLS, CDR2 YYNGEE, per germline. Germline trimming cut 0 bases from V and 7 bases from J; bases unmatched to any gene: 10. CDR3 region: CASSVAFRTGVSGYTF. The CDR3 bases are TGTGCCAGCAGCGTAGCTTTTCGGACAGGGGTATCTGGCTACACCTTC.

This clone was seen once. V usage is TRBV19 and J usage is TRBJ1-1; a weak D match, TRBD1 (5 bases). V lost 8 bases and J 1 base, leaving 11 bases between the germline ends. The CDR3 loop spans 13 amino acids. CDR1 is LNHDA, CDR2 SQIVND, per germline (reference sequence). The CDR3 sequence: CASRDYRNTEAFF. The CDR3 region has the DNA TGTGCCAGTCGGGACTATAGGAACACTGAAGCTTTCTTT.

The DNA of the CDR3 is TGTGCCAGCAGCGACTTGAAAGGAAACACCATATATTTT. Translating gives CASSDLKGNTIYF. The rearrangement joins TRBV7-7 to TRBJ1-3; no firm D call. The CDR3 covers 13 residues. The V and J ends lost 5 bases and 4 bases respectively, with 9 bases between them. Per the germline V gene, CDR1 is SSHAT and CDR2 is FNYEAQ (reference sequence).

This chain uses TRBV6-5 with TRBJ2-1, with D tentatively TRBD1 (5 bases). The V and J ends lost 0 bases and 12 bases respectively, with 15 bases between them. This CDR3 contains 14 residues. Germline CDR1 and CDR2: MNHEY and SVGAGI. The CDR3 sequence: CASSYSYRQRRQFF. The DNA for the CDR3 is TGTGCCAGCAGTTACTCGTACAGGCAACGCAGGCAGTTCTTC.

This chain joins TRBV5-6 and TRBJ1-5; possible D gene TRBD1, 6 bases. CDR1 is SGHDT, CDR2 YYEEEE, per germline. The CDR3 consists of 15 residues. Trimming cost V 3 bases and J 2 bases, with 12 bases left between them. CDR3 DNA: TGTGCCAGCAGCTCTACCCGACAGGGCAATCAGCCCCAGCATTTT. Translation: CASSSTRQGNQPQHF.

The CDR3 spells CASSVRGGREQYF. The CDR3 nucleotides are TGTGCCAGCAGTGTAAGAGGGGGCAGAGAGCAGTACTTC. This chain connects TRBV2 to TRBJ2-7; 7 nucleotides line up with TRBD1. Per the germline V gene, CDR1 is SNHLY and CDR2 is FYNNEI. V shed 4 bases, J shed 7 bases, and the junction held 7 bases outside the gene matches. There are 13 residues in the CDR3.

A few counts support this clone. The chain uses TRBV2 and TRBJ1-1, with TRBD1 matching over 7 bases. Germline-derived CDR1 and CDR2 are SNHLY and FYNNEI. This CDR3 is built from 15 residues. Trimming took 7 bases from V and 1 from J; bases not matched to a gene: 9. CDR3 protein: CASNAWDRGNTEAFF. The CDR3 region has the DNA TGTGCCAGCAACGCGTGGGACAGAGGGAACACTGAAGCTTTCTTT.